A selection of T cell receptor beta chains follows, all from one sample in a study of cytomegalovirus exposure and HLA in healthy donors. Sequencing used immunoSEQ multiplex PCR; TCRdb keeps in-frame clones, though not all of them. The listing contains tens of thousands of clones. The sample was PBMCs. The source is a female donor in good health and CMV-seropositive. CDR3s include the opening cysteine and the closing phenylalanine or tryptophan. D genes are given only for firm matches. The size of a clone is reported for some rows only, either as once, few or many, or as a class for expanded clones.

j_gene,d_gene,v_gene,abundance,CDR3nt,CDR3aa
TRBJ2-3,-,TRBV9,-,TGTGCCAGCAGCGTAGAGTGGGGGGTTTCGTTAGCAGATACGCAGTATTTT,CASSVEWGVSLADTQYF
TRBJ2-1,TRBD1,TRBV15,-,TGTGCCACCAGGACCTCGACAGGGTTGGTCTACAATGAGCAGTTCTTC,CATRTSTGLVYNEQFF
TRBJ2-7,TRBD1,TRBV7-9,-,TGTGCCAGCAGCCCCCAGGGGGCCCCTGTTGGCGAGCAGTACTTC,CASSPQGAPVGEQYF
TRBJ2-2,-,TRBV7-9,-,TGTGCCAGCAGCTTAGGTGCTAACGGGGAGCTGTTTTTT,CASSLGANGELFF
TRBJ2-1,TRBD2,TRBV18,-,TGTGCCAGCTCACCCGCCGGACTAGCGGGAGTGGTTGAGCAGTTCTTC,CASSPAGLAGVVEQFF
TRBJ2-7,TRBD1,TRBV29-1,-,TGCAGCGTCCGGGGACAGGGGGACGAGCAGTACTTC,CSVRGQGDEQYF
TRBJ2-7,-,TRBV10-3,-,TGTGCCATCAGTGATCCTCTCGGCGAGCAGTACTTC,CAISDPLGEQYF
TRBJ1-6,-,TRBV19,-,TGTGCCAGCCACAAACAGGGACTGGGGAGGGGATCACCCCTCCACTTT,CASHKQGLGRGSPLHF
TRBJ1-4,-,TRBV21-1,-,TGTGCCAGCAGCAATCGACAGCTTAATGAAAAACTGTTTTTT,CASSNRQLNEKLFF
TRBJ1-5,TRBD1,TRBV4-2,-,TGTGCCAGCAGCCATACGGGACAGGGGAATCAGCCCCAGCATTTT,CASSHTGQGNQPQHF
TRBJ2-6,TRBD1,TRBV10-3,-,TGTGCCACCTTCAACGGACAGGTTATTGCTGGGGCCAACGTCCTGACTTTC,CATFNGQVIAGANVLTF
TRBJ1-1,-,TRBV7-6,-,TGTGCCAGCAGTCTCCGGTTCGGGGGGGCCACTGAAGCTTTCTTT,CASSLRFGGATEAFF
TRBJ2-5,-,TRBV11-3,-,TGTGCCAGCAGCTCGTACACGGGGAAAGAGACCCAGTACTTC,CASSSYTGKETQYF
TRBJ1-2,-,TRBV28,-,TGTGCCAGCAGTTTTAGAAACTATGGCTACACCTTC,CASSFRNYGYTF
TRBJ1-5,-,TRBV18,-,TGTGCCAGCTCACCACCGTCTGCGAATCAGCCCCAGCATTTT,CASSPPSANQPQHF
TRBJ2-6,TRBD1,TRBV5-1,-,TGCGCCAGCACCCAGGGGGCTGCTGGGGCCAACGTCCTGACTTTC,CASTQGAAGANVLTF
TRBJ2-7,-,TRBV7-9,-,TGTGCCAGCAGCCGGCAGGGGACCTCCTACGAGCAGTACTTC,CASSRQGTSYEQYF
TRBJ1-1,-,TRBV4-1,-,TGCGCCAGCAGCCAAGATTCAGGGGTGGGAACTGAAGCTTTCTTT,CASSQDSGVGTEAFF
TRBJ1-2,TRBD1,TRBV11-3,-,TGTGCCAGCAGCTTGTTAGACAGGGCAGCTAACTATGGCTACACCTTC,CASSLLDRAANYGYTF
TRBJ1-1,-,TRBV6-6,-,TGTGCCAGCAGAATCTCAGGTGCCACTGAAGCTTTCTTT,CASRISGATEAFF
TRBJ1-3,-,TRBV5-1,-,TGCGCCAGCCGCCGGACTCCGGAAAACACCATATATTTT,CASRRTPENTIYF
TRBJ2-7,TRBD2,TRBV11-2,-,TGTGCCAGCAGCTGGGCGGGGGGCCCCTACGAGCAGTACTTC,CASSWAGGPYEQYF
TRBJ1-1,-,TRBV5-6,-,TGTGCCAGCAGCTTGGCCGGGTCGGATCCAGCTTTCTTT,CASSLAGSDPAFF
TRBJ2-3,TRBD1,TRBV5-1,-,TGCGCCAGCAGCTTGGGGGACAGGGTTACAGATACGCAGTATTTT,CASSLGDRVTDTQYF
TRBJ2-3,-,TRBV2,-,TGTGCCAGCAAAATGTCCGGGGCAGATACGCAGTATTTT,CASKMSGADTQYF
TRBJ2-7,-,TRBV6-5,-,TGTGCCAGAAGCCACGGGTCCGAGCAGTACTTC,CARSHGSEQYF
TRBJ2-1,TRBD2,TRBV29-1,medium-sized,TGCAGCGTTGAATGGGCTAGCGGGACATACAATGAGCAGTTCTTC,CSVEWASGTYNEQFF
TRBJ2-7,TRBD2,TRBV19,-,TGTGCCAGTAGGGAGCGGGGGGCTTCCTACGAGCAGTACTTC,CASRERGASYEQYF
TRBJ2-5,-,TRBV7-2,-,TGTGCCAGCAGCTTAGCGGGGGGGGGCGAGACCCAGTACTTC,CASSLAGGGETQYF
TRBJ1-1,TRBD1,TRBV6-5,-,TGTGCCAGCAGTTCGGTCCCGGGACAGGGTTTAGTGAAAGCTTTCTTT,CASSSVPGQGLVKAFF
TRBJ2-3,TRBD2,TRBV4-2,-,TGTGCCAGCAGCCAAGGGTTAGCGGGAGGACCTTCAAGCACAGATACGCAGTATTTT,CASSQGLAGGPSSTDTQYF
TRBJ2-1,TRBD2,TRBV5-1,-,TGCGCCAGCAGCTGGACTAGCGGGTTAACAAATGAGCAGTTCTTC,CASSWTSGLTNEQFF
TRBJ1-1,TRBD1,TRBV7-9,-,TGTGCCAGCGGCGGACAGGCAAGCGCTGAAGCTTTCTTT,CASGGQASAEAFF
TRBJ2-2,-,TRBV5-6,-,TGTGCCAGCAGCTTGGGAGGGCTGAACACCGGGGAGCTGTTTTTT,CASSLGGLNTGELFF
TRBJ2-7,-,TRBV7-9,-,TGTGCCAGCAGCTTAGCTCGGGGGGCCCACGAGCAGTACTTC,CASSLARGAHEQYF
TRBJ1-1,-,TRBV6-6,-,TGTGCCAGCAGTAACCGGGGAGGGCGAGAGACTGAAGCTTTCTTT,CASSNRGGRETEAFF
TRBJ2-7,-,TRBV5-6,-,TGTGCCAGCAGCTTGCCTACGGGGGTTCCCTACGAGCAGTACTTC,CASSLPTGVPYEQYF
TRBJ2-7,TRBD1,TRBV11-2,-,TGTGCCAGCAGCTCCGACAGGGTCCGACCCTACGAGCAGTACTTC,CASSSDRVRPYEQYF
TRBJ2-5,-,TRBV9,-,TGTGCCAGCAGCGCAGAACCTCAGGGGTTTGAGACCCAGTACTTC,CASSAEPQGFETQYF
TRBJ2-3,TRBD2,TRBV9,-,TGTGCCAGCAGCGTCGTGGGACTAGCGGGGGAGCTCACAGATAAGCAGTATTTT,CASSVVGLAGELTDKQYF
TRBJ2-7,TRBD2,TRBV6-5,-,TGTGCCAGCAGTTACTCGAACGGGGGGACCTACGAGCAGTACTTC,CASSYSNGGTYEQYF
TRBJ2-1,-,TRBV11-2,-,TGTGCCAGCAGCCGCGGCAGTGGCAATGAGCAGTTCTTC,CASSRGSGNEQFF
TRBJ1-1,-,TRBV7-2,-,TGTGCCAGCAGCTTAGTCACAGGGATAGGCACTGAAGCTTTCTTT,CASSLVTGIGTEAFF
TRBJ2-3,TRBD2,TRBV10-3,-,TGTGCCATCAGTGAATTTAGCGGGAGCACAGATACGCAGTATTTT,CAISEFSGSTDTQYF
TRBJ1-2,-,TRBV7-9,-,TGTGCCAGCAGCTTAGCGCGTGGGCAGGTAGGCTACACCTTC,CASSLARGQVGYTF